This is a list of T cell receptor beta chains from one sample in a study of shared clonotypes between healthy human individuals. TCRdb's copy holds only in-frame clones and misses some; the assay was immunoSEQ multiplex PCR. The sample has about 1.5 million clones, 95% to 99% seen once. The sequenced sample was naive CD4+ T cells sorted from blood. Receptors were obtained from a man aged 30-40 years in good health. CDR3s include the opening cysteine and the closing phenylalanine or tryptophan. The D gene is left open where the match is weak. Size tells how often a clone was seen (once, few, many) or the class of an expanded clone, and some rows leave it out.

clone size	D gene	J gene	V gene	CDR3 protein	CDR3 DNA
.	TRBD2	TRBJ2-2	TRBV27	CASSALAGLGELFF	TGTGCCAGCAGTGCACTAGCGGGACTCGGGGAGCTGTTTTTT
.	.	TRBJ2-3	TRBV19	CASSPGAVGTDTQYF	TGTGCCAGTAGTCCGGGGGCGGTAGGAACAGATACGCAGTATTTT
.	.	TRBJ2-3	TRBV7-9	CASSSLGWGAGTDTQYF	TGTGCCAGCAGCTCACTTGGGTGGGGGGCCGGCACAGATACGCAGTATTTT
.	TRBD2	TRBJ2-1	TRBV29-1	CSALSTSGRKDEQFF	TGCAGCGCCCTTTCGACTAGCGGGAGAAAAGATGAGCAGTTCTTC
.	TRBD2	TRBJ2-7	TRBV25-1	CASSDYLAGEQYF	TGTGCCAGCAGTGACTACCTAGCGGGCGAGCAGTACTTC
.	.	TRBJ2-7	TRBV30	CAWAKFSYEQYF	TGTGCCTGGGCCAAGTTCTCCTACGAGCAGTACTTC
.	.	TRBJ2-4	TRBV27	CASSPPGGGKYIQYF	TGTGCCAGCAGCCCCCCGGGAGGGGGCAAATACATTCAGTACTTC
.	TRBD1	TRBJ2-7	TRBV5-1	CASSPLGQGRYEQYF	TGCGCCAGCAGCCCCTTGGGACAGGGCCGCTACGAGCAGTACTTC
once	.	TRBJ2-6	TRBV5-1	CASSLVRSGANVLTF	TGCGCCAGCAGCTTGGTCCGCTCCGGGGCCAACGTCCTGACTTTC
.	TRBD2	TRBJ2-1	TRBV7-2	CASRGLAGEKKFF	TGTGCCAGCAGGGGACTAGCGGGGGAAAAAAAGTTCTTC
.	.	TRBJ1-1	TRBV11-3	CASSLGRDTEAFF	TGTGCCAGCAGCTTAGGGAGGGACACTGAAGCTTTCTTT
.	.	TRBJ2-1	TRBV27	CASTLNLGGEQFF	TGTGCCAGCACCCTTAACCTAGGGGGTGAGCAGTTCTTC
.	TRBD1	TRBJ1-4	TRBV27	CASSFWSTGASEKLFF	TGTGCCAGCAGTTTTTGGTCCACAGGGGCCAGTGAAAAACTGTTTTTT
.	.	TRBJ1-2	TRBV19	CASSMAIAGYTF	TGTGCCAGTAGTATGGCCATCGCTGGCTACACCTTC
.	.	TRBJ1-3	TRBV28	CASTAVSSGNTIYF	TGTGCCAGCACGGCGGTTAGCTCTGGAAACACCATATATTTT
.	.	TRBJ1-2	TRBV20-1	CSASLDRGYTF	TGCAGTGCTAGCCTAGACCGAGGCTACACCTTC
.	TRBD1	TRBJ1-3	TRBV6-5	CASSSLTGGRNTIYF	TGTGCCAGCAGTTCTCTCACAGGGGGCCGGAACACCATATATTTT
.	.	TRBJ1-2	TRBV7-9	CASSRDTSDDYGYTF	TGTGCCAGCAGCCGGGATACATCTGACGACTATGGCTACACCTTC
once	TRBD1	TRBJ2-3	TRBV6-1	CASPGDRGEADTQYF	TGTGCCAGTCCAGGGGACAGGGGAGAAGCAGATACGCAGTATTTT
.	TRBD1	TRBJ2-5	TRBV28	CASSFPGTGDRETQYF	TGTGCCAGCAGTTTCCCCGGGACAGGAGATCGGGAGACCCAGTACTTC
.	.	TRBJ1-1	TRBV10-3	CAISMGPNTEAFF	TGTGCCATCAGTATGGGACCGAACACTGAAGCTTTCTTT
.	.	TRBJ2-3	TRBV18	CASSPGKDTQYF	TGTGCCAGCTCACCAGGGAAAGATACGCAGTATTTT
.	.	TRBJ2-1	TRBV19	CASLSGRSSYNEQFF	TGTGCCAGTCTTTCAGGCCGGAGCTCCTACAATGAGCAGTTCTTC
.	.	TRBJ2-1	TRBV6-5	CASSSAEVGYNEQFF	TGTGCCAGCAGTTCAGCGGAGGTCGGCTACAATGAGCAGTTCTTC
.	.	TRBJ2-7	TRBV11-2	CASSSGPSSYEQYF	TGTGCCAGCAGCTCGGGACCTTCATCCTACGAGCAGTACTTC
.	.	TRBJ2-3	TRBV7-9	CAKQLTEADTQYF	TGTGCCAAACAGCTTACTGAGGCAGATACGCAGTATTTT
.	TRBD2	TRBJ2-1	TRBV5-1	CASSPTSGRPRSYNEQFF	TGCGCCAGCAGCCCGACTAGCGGGAGACCCCGGTCCTACAATGAGCAGTTCTTC
.	TRBD1	TRBJ1-2	TRBV2	CASSEDRVVGYTF	TGTGCCAGCAGTGAGGACAGGGTAGTTGGCTACACCTTC
.	TRBD2	TRBJ2-1	TRBV5-1	CASSLVVLAGDFRYNEQFF	TGCGCCAGCAGCTTGGTTGTCCTAGCGGGAGACTTTAGGTACAATGAGCAGTTCTTC
.	TRBD2	TRBJ2-5	TRBV4-1	CASSQEHPSRAGAQETQYF	TGCGCCAGCAGCCAAGAACACCCTTCGCGAGCGGGAGCACAAGAGACCCAGTACTTC
once	TRBD1	TRBJ2-1	TRBV19	CASSMSPPWTGPYNEQFF	TGTGCCAGTAGTATGTCCCCCCCGTGGACAGGGCCCTACAATGAGCAGTTCTTC
.	.	TRBJ2-5	TRBV5-1	CASSASGVVQETQYF	TGCGCCAGCAGCGCCTCAGGGGTCGTACAAGAGACCCAGTACTTC
.	TRBD2	TRBJ2-3	TRBV18	CASSPITISGSTDTQYF	TGTGCCAGCTCACCCATTACCATTAGCGGGTCCACAGATACGCAGTATTTT
.	TRBD2	TRBJ2-3	TRBV29-1	CSVRTSGTDTQYF	TGCAGCGTTCGGACTAGTGGCACAGATACGCAGTATTTT
.	.	TRBJ1-1	TRBV27	CASSLERPVYGGKTEAFF	TGTGCCAGCAGTTTAGAACGGCCGGTTTACGGGGGCAAAACTGAAGCTTTCTTT
.	.	TRBJ1-5	TRBV28	CASSSAGPDQPQHF	TGTGCCAGCAGTTCGGCGGGCCCCGATCAGCCCCAGCATTTT
.	.	TRBJ1-2	TRBV28	CASSFKARDSVRRGYTF	TGTGCCAGCAGTTTTAAGGCCCGGGATTCGGTTCGACGTGGCTACACCTTC
.	.	TRBJ2-7	TRBV5-8	CASSLDREYEQYF	TGTGCCAGCAGCTTGGACAGGGAATACGAGCAGTACTTC
.	TRBD2	TRBJ2-7	TRBV7-9	CASSLGGTSGRFYEQYF	TGTGCCAGCAGCTTAGGCGGGACTAGCGGGAGGTTTTACGAGCAGTACTTC
.	.	TRBJ1-5	TRBV28	CASTLVQNQPQHF	TGTGCCAGCACTCTGGTGCAAAATCAGCCCCAGCATTTT
.	.	TRBJ2-1	TRBV6-5	CASKLGTYNEQFF	TGTGCCAGCAAACTAGGCACCTACAATGAGCAGTTCTTC
.	.	TRBJ1-3	TRBV18	CASSRDKELNYF	TGTGCCAGCTCACGTGACAAGGAACTCAACTATTTT
.	.	TRBJ2-3	TRBV18	CASSPNGMGSGFSTDTQYF	TGTGCCAGCTCACCGAACGGAATGGGTTCCGGATTCAGCACAGATACGCAGTATTTT
.	.	TRBJ2-7	TRBV29-1	CSVHGTAYEQYF	TGCAGCGTCCACGGGACCGCCTACGAGCAGTACTTC
once	TRBD2	TRBJ2-1	TRBV5-4	CASASGRESYNEQFF	TGTGCCAGCGCGTCGGGGCGGGAGTCCTACAATGAGCAGTTCTTC
.	.	TRBJ2-3	TRBV27	CASSSFLLTRPSTDTQYF	TGTGCCAGCAGTTCTTTCTTATTGACCAGGCCCAGCACAGATACGCAGTATTTT
.	.	TRBJ2-7	TRBV9	CASSSRTAEQYF	TGTGCCAGCAGCTCCCGGACAGCTGAGCAGTACTTC
.	TRBD1	TRBJ2-5	TRBV7-2	CASSLGTGRETQYF	TGTGCCAGCAGCTTAGGGACAGGGCGGGAGACCCAGTACTTC
.	TRBD1	TRBJ1-1	TRBV2	CASSDGTARNTEAFF	TGTGCCAGCAGCGACGGGACAGCCAGGAACACTGAAGCTTTCTTT
.	TRBD1	TRBJ2-7	TRBV11-2	CASSLAPFGTGGAGYEQYF	TGTGCCAGCAGCTTAGCCCCCTTTGGCACAGGGGGCGCGGGCTACGAGCAGTACTTC
.	.	TRBJ1-4	TRBV28	CASSPPGPNEKLFF	TGTGCCAGCAGTCCCCCCGGCCCTAATGAAAAACTGTTTTTT
once	.	TRBJ1-1	TRBV28	CASSYRGRNTEAFF	TGTGCCAGCAGTTATCGGGGGAGGAACACTGAAGCTTTCTTT
.	.	TRBJ2-5	TRBV29-1	CSVARGAGVETQYF	TGCAGCGTCGCACGGGGGGCAGGGGTAGAGACCCAGTACTTC
.	.	TRBJ2-3	TRBV6-5	CASSSADTQYF	TGTGCCAGCAGCTCAGCAGATACGCAGTATTTT
once	.	TRBJ2-1	TRBV6-5	CASSYSPGAYNEQFF	TGTGCCAGCAGTTACTCGCCGGGTGCCTACAATGAGCAGTTCTTC
.	TRBD1	TRBJ2-1	TRBV6-1	CASSEARDRGYNEQFF	TGTGCCAGCAGTGAAGCCCGGGACAGGGGGTACAATGAGCAGTTCTTC